A single sample gave rise to the 3 T cell receptor beta chains below, sequenced in a study of a mutant IDH1 vaccine in newly diagnosed glioma. Time point noted: week 23, last vaccination. Vaccinated patients received 300 ug of mutant IDH1 20-mer peptide per dose, with topical imiquimod. The method was immunoSEQ multiplex PCR; TCRdb's version includes in-frame clones alone and lacks a portion of them. In the table there are about 38,000 clones, 80% to 90% of which are singletons. What these receptors recognize is not known. The specimen comprised PBMCs, sampled from a glioma patient whose treatment included an IDH1 peptide vaccine. Receptors originate from a man aged 40-49 years with glioma.

This rearrangement joins TRBV18 to TRBJ2-4; the D is unclear. The V end was cut by 6 bases, the J end by 2 bases, with 11 bases between. CDR3 length equals 14 residues. Germline CDR1 is KGHSH and CDR2 is LQKENI. CDR3 residues: CASSLLEPKNIQYF. CDR3 coding DNA: TGTGCCAGCTCCCTTTTGGAGCCCAAAAACATTCAGTACTTC.

The chain couples TRBV5-1 to TRBJ2-7; 14 bases are shared with TRBD2. Germline V gene sequence: CDR1 SGHRS, CDR2 YFSETQ. The CDR3 spans 17 residues. The trim removed 3 bases at V and 0 bases at J, leaving 5 bases unmatched. The CDR3: CASSSGLAGAGSYEQYF. DNA of the CDR3: TGCGCCAGCAGCTCGGGACTAGCGGGAGCGGGCTCCTACGAGCAGTACTTC. Filled out from reference TRBV5-1 and TRBJ2-7, the complete variable domain reads KAGVTQTPRYLIKTRGQQVTLSCSPISGHRSVSWYQQTPGQGLQFLFEYFSETQRNKGNFPGRFSGRQFSNSRSEMNVSTLELGDSALYLCASSSGLAGAGSYEQYFGPGTRLTVT.

The chain uses TRBV21-1 and TRBJ1-5. TRBV21-1 is noted as a pseudogene. The CDR3 totals 11 residues. The DNA for the CDR3 is TGTGCCAGCAGCAGAGATCAGCCCCAGCATTTT. Translation: CASSRDQPQHF.